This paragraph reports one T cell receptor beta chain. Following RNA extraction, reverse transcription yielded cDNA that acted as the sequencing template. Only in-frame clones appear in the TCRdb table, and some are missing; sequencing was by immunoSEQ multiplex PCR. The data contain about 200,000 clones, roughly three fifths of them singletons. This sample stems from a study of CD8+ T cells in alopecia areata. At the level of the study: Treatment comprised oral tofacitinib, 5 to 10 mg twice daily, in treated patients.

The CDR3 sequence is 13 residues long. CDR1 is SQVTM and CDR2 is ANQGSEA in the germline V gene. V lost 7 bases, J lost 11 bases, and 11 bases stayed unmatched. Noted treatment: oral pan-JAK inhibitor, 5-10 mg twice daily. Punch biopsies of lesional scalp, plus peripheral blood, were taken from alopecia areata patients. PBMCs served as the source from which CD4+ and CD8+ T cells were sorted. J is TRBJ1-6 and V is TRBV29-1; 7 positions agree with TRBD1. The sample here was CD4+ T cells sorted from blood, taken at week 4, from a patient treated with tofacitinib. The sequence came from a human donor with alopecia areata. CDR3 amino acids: CSGRQGPDTPLHF. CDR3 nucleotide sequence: TGCAGCGGGAGACAGGGCCCCGATACACCCCTCCACTTT.